The 4 T cell receptor beta chains reported below all come from one sample, sequenced in a study of PD-L1 blockade in urothelial cancer. The time point: pretreatment peripheral blood. Sequencing was performed with immunoSEQ multiplex PCR; in TCRdb, only in-frame clones are kept and a portion is missing. The sample includes tens of thousands of clones, roughly four fifths of them seen just once. Sample: PBMCs, taken around atezolizumab (anti-PD-L1) treatment. The source is a man between 65 and 80 years old with urothelial cancer.

This clone was seen a few times. The rearrangement uses TRBV30 and TRBJ1-1; 9 bases agree with TRBD1. There are 14 residues in the CDR3. Germline V gene lookup returns CDR1 GTSNPN and CDR2 SVGIG (reference sequence). The trim removed 2 bases at V and 3 bases at J, leaving 4 bases unmatched. In DNA form, the CDR3 reads TGTGCCTGGAGTAAGGACAGGGGCCACACTGAAGCTTTCTTT. This encodes CAWSKDRGHTEAFF.

The chain joins TRBV9 to TRBJ2-2; 9 bases are shared with TRBD2. The ends lost 0 bases at V and 6 bases at J; junction bases unmatched: 6. This CDR3 has 16 residues. Germline V gene lookup returns CDR1 SGDLS and CDR2 YYNGEE. This CDR3 is CASSVVAGGPAGELFF. CDR3 bases: TGTGCCAGCAGCGTAGTTGCGGGAGGGCCCGCCGGGGAGCTGTTTTTT. Variable domain in full (rest from reference TRBV9 and TRBJ2-2): DSGVTQTPKHLITATGQRVTLRCSPRSGDLSVYWYQQSLDQGLQFLIQYYNGEERAKGNILERFSAQQFPDLHSELNLSSLELGDSALYFCASSVVAGGPAGELFFGEGSRLTVL.

The chain combines TRBV6-1 with TRBJ1-5, with TRBD1 matching 7 bases. V lost 1 base and J lost 0; bases outside the gene matches: 3. The CDR3 spans 16 residues. Germline values: CDR1 MNHNS, CDR2 SASEGT. DNA of the CDR3: TGTGCCAGCAGTGAAGGGAGGACAGGTAGCAATCAGCCCCAGCATTTT. Translating gives CASSEGRTGSNQPQHF.

CDR3 in amino acids: CASSLVSLVGGKVDEQFF. CDR3 nucleotides: TGTGCCAGCAGCTTAGTATCGCTGGTGGGAGGGAAGGTGGATGAGCAGTTCTTC. The rearrangement joins TRBV11-2 to TRBJ2-1; 7 nucleotides line up with TRBD2. Germline CDR1 reads SGHAT; CDR2 reads FQNNGV. The CDR3 contains 18 residues. The V segment lost 1 base and the J segment 8 bases; nucleotides outside the gene matches: 17.